This TCR beta chain was retrieved from a study of blood T cell repertoires in COVID-19 (TCRdb year 2020). With respect to the entire study: The collaborator samples originated in the United States, Italy and Spain and spanned the acute and convalescent phases of COVID-19. Where HLA class I and class II types were available, the types were taken from metadata supplied by the sample provider, not from assay-based typing. A freely available public database, intended as a resource for researchers studying the immune response to SARS-CoV-2, is where the repertoires were released. The prospective study material was composed of cDNA or gDNA derived from T cells, B-cell-depleted T cells, or PBMCs. Nearly every sample came with metadata listing a de-identified subject ID, COVID-19 status, age in years and sex. Deeply sampled blood TCRbeta repertoires from subjects exposed to, actively infected with, or recovered from COVID-19 were included in the dataset. The samples were drawn from two sources: the first 160 participants of the ongoing ImmuneRACE study, and 1,000 to 1,500 subjects contributed by 6 global collaborators. The paper as a whole reports these results and caveats: The quantity of clinical and demographic metadata differed by source and by participant and was supplied without curation.

The CDR3 holds 16 amino acids from the cysteine to the phenylalanine. Solely the CDR3 DNA is kept, with 48 bases framed from the first base. The germline V gene yields MDHEN for CDR1 and SYDVKM for CDR2. Unmatched junction bases come to 10, with V trimmed by 5 bases and J by 4 bases. Each collaborating institution followed its own protocols to collect whole blood in K2EDTA tubes. For TCRbeta analysis, collaborators shipped samples as frozen whole blood, isolated PBMCs, or DNA extracted from either of those sample types. Remarks on this clone: The antigen it binds to is not known. The record has no base qualities; no much larger clone is one base away.

TCRbeta CDR3 regions were amplified from genomic DNA using the immunoSEQ Assay, a bias-controlled multiplex PCR. From the authors' description of their analysis: Within the assay, amplification of reference gene primers was used to estimate how many nucleated cells each sample contained. To quantify the absolute abundance of each unique TCRbeta CDR3 rearrangement, sequence reads were collapsed and filtered. For each sample, productive Simpson clonality was calculated as the square root of Simpson's diversity index across productive rearrangements. As stored in TCRdb, this immuneACCESS dataset retains in-frame rearrangements with V and J assigned. A fraction of the clones does not appear; measured against another copy, unresolved V genes explain less than half of the discrepancy, and the remainder lacks a known reason. V, J and clone size reflect that table, while D and trimming were determined from the DNA. Recorded for this sample are under 170,000 clones; about 86% of them occurred a single time. Roughly 3.4% of the sample lies in the top ten.

The clonotype originates from a man aged 65 to 79 with acute or convalescent COVID-19. The chain employs TRBV28 and TRBJ2-3; 9 bases in between match TRBD1. Sequenced material: peripheral blood. The nucleotide sequence is TGTGCCAGCAGTCTGGGGACAGGGTTGGGTTCAGATACGCAGTATTTT. Translated, this gives CASSLGTGLGSDTQYF.